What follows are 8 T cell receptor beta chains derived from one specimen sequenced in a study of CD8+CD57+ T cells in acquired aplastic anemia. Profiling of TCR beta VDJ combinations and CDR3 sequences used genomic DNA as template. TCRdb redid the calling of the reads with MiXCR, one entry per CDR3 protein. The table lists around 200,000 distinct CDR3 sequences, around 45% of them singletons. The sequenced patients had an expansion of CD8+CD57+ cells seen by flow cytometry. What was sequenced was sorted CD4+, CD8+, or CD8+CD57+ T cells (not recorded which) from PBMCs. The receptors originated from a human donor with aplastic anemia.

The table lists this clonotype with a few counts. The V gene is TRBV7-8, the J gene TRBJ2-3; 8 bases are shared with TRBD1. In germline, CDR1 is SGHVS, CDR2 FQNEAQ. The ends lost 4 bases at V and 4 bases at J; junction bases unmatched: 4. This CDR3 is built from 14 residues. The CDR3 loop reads CASSSRTGSDTQYF. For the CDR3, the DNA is TGTGCCAGCAGCTCGCGGACAGGGTCAGATACGCAGTATTTT.

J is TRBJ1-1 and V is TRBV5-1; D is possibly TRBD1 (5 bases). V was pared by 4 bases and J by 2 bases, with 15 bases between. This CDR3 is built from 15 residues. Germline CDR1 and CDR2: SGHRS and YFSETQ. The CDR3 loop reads CASSPSPGRNTEAFF. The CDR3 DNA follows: TGCGCCAGCAGCCCCAGCCCGGGACGAAACACTGAAGCTTTCTTT. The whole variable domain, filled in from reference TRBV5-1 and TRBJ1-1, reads KAGVTQTPRYLIKTRGQQVTLSCSPISGHRSVSWYQQTPGQGLQFLFEYFSETQRNKGNFPGRFSGRQFSNSRSEMNVSTLELGDSALYLCASSPSPGRNTEAFFGQGTRLTVV.

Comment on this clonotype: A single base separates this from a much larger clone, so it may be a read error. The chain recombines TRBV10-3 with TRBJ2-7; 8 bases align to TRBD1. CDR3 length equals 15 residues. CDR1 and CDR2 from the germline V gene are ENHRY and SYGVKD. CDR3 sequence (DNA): TGTGCCAGCAGTTACCTGTCAGGGGGCGTCTACGAGCAGTACTTC. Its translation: CASSYLSGGVYEQYF.

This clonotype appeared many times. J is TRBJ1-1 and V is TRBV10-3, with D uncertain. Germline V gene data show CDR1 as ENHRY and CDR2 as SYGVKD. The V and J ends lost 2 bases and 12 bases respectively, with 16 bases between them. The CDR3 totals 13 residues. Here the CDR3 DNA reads TGTGCCATCAGTGAGGGACGTTACGAGCAAACTTTCTTT. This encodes CAISEGRYEQTFF.

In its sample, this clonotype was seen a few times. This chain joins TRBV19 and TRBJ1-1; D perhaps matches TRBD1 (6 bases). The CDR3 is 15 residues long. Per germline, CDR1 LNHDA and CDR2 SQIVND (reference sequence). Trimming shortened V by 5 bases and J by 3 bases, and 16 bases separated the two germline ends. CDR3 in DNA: TGTGCCAGTAGTTACAGGGCGGGGGGCTACACTGAAGCTTTCTTT. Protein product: CASSYRAGGYTEAFF. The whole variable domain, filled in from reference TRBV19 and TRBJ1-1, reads DGGITQSPKYLFRKEGQNVTLSCEQNLNHDAMYWYRQDPGQGLRLIYYSQIVNDFQKGDIAEGYSVSREKKESFPLTVTSAQKNPTAFYLCASSYRAGGYTEAFFGQGTRLTVV.

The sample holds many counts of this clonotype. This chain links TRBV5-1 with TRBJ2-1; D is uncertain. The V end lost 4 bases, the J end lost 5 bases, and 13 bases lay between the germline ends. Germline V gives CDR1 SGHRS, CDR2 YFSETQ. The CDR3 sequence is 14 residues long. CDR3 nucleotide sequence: TGCGCCAGCAGCCCAACGACTCCTAACAATGAGCAGTTCTTC. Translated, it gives CASSPTTPNNEQFF.

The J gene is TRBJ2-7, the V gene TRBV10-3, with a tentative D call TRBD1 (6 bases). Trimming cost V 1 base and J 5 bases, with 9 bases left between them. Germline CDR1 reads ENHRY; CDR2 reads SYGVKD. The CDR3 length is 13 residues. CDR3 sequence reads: CAISEYRVNEQYF. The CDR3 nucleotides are TGTGCCATCAGTGAGTACAGGGTGAACGAGCAGTACTTC.

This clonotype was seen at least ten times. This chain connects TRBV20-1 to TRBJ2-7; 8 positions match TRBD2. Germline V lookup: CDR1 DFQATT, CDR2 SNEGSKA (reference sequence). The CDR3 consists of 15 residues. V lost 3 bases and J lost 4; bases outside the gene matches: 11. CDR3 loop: CSARGGNGREYEQYF. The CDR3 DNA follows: TGCAGTGCTAGGGGGGGAAACGGGAGGGAGTACGAGCAGTACTTC.